This TCR beta chain is drawn from a study of blood T cell repertoires in COVID-19. Turning to the study itself: Italy, Spain and the United States were the sources of the convalescent and acute COVID-19 samples. T cells, B-cell-depleted T cells, or PBMCs supplied cDNA or gDNA.

This CDR3 is 11 amino acids long. Germline CDR1 reads MNHEY; CDR2 reads SVGAGI. V gave up 6 bases and J gave up 8 bases, with 10 bases separating them. The authors' processing: Reference gene primer amplification in the assay estimated nucleated cell counts. The table came from immunoSEQ multiplex PCR; TCRdb's copy has only in-frame clones and leaves some out. The V and J calls and clone size are taken from that table; D and trimming were inferred from the DNA. The data show around 140,000 clones, about nine tenths seen once. The sample consisted of peripheral blood. The chain combines TRBV6-5 with TRBJ1-1; D possibly corresponds to TRBD1 (5 bases). The sequence was obtained from a man aged 45-65 years with active COVID-19. CDR3 region: CASRRDSEAFF. The CDR3 bases are TGTGCCAGCAGACGCGACAGCGAAGCTTTCTTT.